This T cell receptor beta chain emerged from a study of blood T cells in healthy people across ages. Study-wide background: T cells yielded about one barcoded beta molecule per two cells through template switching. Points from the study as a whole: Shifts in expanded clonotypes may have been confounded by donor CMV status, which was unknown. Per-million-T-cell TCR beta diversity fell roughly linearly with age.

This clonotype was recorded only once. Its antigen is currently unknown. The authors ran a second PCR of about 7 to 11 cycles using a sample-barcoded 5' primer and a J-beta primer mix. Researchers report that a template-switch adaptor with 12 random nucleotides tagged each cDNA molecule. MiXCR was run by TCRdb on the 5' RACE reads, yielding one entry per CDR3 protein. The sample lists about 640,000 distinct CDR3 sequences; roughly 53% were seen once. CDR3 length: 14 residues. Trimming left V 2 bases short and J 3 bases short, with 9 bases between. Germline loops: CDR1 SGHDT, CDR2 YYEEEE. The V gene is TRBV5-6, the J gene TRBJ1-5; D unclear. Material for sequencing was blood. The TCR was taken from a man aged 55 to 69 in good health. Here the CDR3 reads CASSFNPPNQPQHF. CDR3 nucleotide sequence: TGTGCCAGCAGCTTCAACCCCCCCAATCAGCCCCAGCATTTT.